The clone carrying this T cell receptor (beta chain) has just a few counts. This sample was included in a study of response to subunit inactivated influenza vaccine. CDR3 length: 15 amino acids. From germline, CDR1 is SGHRS and CDR2 YFSETQ. V lost 0 bases and J lost 4, with 11 bases in between. TCRdb analysed the RT-PCR reads with MiXCR anew, one entry per CDR3 protein. This sample has about 540,000 distinct CDR3 sequences, with 20% to 25% found just once. The data also belong to a second study, concerning T cells expressing NK-cell markers. That report notes: TCR beta libraries carry UMIs added by 5'RACE template switching. CD8+ T cells in 5 to 7 donors included dominant NKG2C+ clonotypes at roughly 1.0-7.5%.

The chain couples TRBV5-1 to TRBJ2-1, with D possibly called TRBD1 or TRBD2 (5 bases each). This sample comprised CD4+ T cells sorted from PBMCs, obtained approximately 12 days after vaccination. This sequence was found in a man aged 45-65 years who received an inactivated influenza vaccine. The CDR3 is CASSLAEGPYNEQFF. CDR3 bases: TGCGCCAGCAGCTTGGCCGAGGGACCGTACAATGAGCAGTTCTTC.